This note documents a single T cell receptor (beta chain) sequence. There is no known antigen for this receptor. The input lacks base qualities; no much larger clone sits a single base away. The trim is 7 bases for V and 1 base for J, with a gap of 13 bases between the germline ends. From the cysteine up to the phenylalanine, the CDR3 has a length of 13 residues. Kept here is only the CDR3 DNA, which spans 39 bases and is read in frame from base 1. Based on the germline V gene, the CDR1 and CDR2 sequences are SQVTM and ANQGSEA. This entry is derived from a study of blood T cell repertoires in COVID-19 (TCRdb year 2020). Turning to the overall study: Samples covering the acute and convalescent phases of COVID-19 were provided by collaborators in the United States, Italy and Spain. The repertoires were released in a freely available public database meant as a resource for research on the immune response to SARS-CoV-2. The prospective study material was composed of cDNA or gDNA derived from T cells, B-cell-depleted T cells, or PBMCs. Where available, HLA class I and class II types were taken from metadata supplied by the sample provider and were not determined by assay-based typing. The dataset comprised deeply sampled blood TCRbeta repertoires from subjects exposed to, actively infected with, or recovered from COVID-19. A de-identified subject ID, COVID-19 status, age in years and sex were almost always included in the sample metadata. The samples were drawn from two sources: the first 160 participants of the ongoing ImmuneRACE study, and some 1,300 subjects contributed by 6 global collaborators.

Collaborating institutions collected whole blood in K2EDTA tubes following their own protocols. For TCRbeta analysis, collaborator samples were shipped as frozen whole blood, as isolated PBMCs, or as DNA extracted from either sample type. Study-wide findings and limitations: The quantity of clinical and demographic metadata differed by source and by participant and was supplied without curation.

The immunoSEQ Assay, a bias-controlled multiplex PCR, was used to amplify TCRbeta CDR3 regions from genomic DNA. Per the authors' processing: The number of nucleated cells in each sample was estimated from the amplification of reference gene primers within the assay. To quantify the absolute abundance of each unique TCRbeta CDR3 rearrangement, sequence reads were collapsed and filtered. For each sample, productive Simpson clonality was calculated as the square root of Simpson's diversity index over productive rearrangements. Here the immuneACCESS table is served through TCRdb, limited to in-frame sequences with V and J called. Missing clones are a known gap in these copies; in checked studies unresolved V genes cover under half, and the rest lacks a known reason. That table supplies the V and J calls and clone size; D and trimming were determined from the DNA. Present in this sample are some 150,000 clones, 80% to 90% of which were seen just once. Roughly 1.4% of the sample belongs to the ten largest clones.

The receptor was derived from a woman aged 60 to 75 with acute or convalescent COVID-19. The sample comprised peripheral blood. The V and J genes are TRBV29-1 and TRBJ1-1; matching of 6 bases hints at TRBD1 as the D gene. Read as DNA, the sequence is TGCAGCGGCCAAGGGGGATGGAACACTGAAGCTTTCTTT. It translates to CSGQGGWNTEAFF.